The present TCR beta chain was sequenced within a study of spatial heterogeneity in lung cancer. At the level of the study: The study consistently detected more beta-chain than alpha-chain sequences. Tumor-region TCR transcript counts correlated strongly with a T cell module score from matched bulk RNA-seq. Study conclusions and caveats: Tumor mutation counts were tracked by expanded intratumoral alpha and beta TCR counts.

Trimming stripped 5 bases from V and 4 bases from J, with 20 bases between. Per germline, CDR1 SGHTA and CDR2 FQGNSA. The CDR3 is 16 residues long. TCRdb independently ran MiXCR on the 5' RACE reads; one entry per CDR3 protein. The sample includes 9,700 or so distinct CDR3 sequences, around 6.3% of them seen just once. This clonotype was found many times. The antigen is not known. A library prepared for alpha chains yielded this beta chain as an off-target read; its size is of little meaning. Regarding time point: sample taken at primary tumor resection. The donor group consisted of 55 to 85 patients who had untreated, early-stage non-small cell lung cancer.

The chain links TRBV7-2 to TRBJ2-5, with a tentative D call TRBD1 (5 bases). The receptor's source is a male donor with early-stage non-small cell lung cancer. The source material was lung tumor tissue, sampled at surgery. Written as DNA, the CDR3 is TGTGCCAGCAGCCCCAACGGTTGGGGCGTGGGAGAGACCCAGTACTTC. Translated: CASSPNGWGVGETQYF.